This TCR beta chain originates from a study of blood T cell repertoires in COVID-19. Overall study context: Both acute and convalescent COVID-19 samples were obtained from the United States, Italy and Spain.

Seattle cases were enrolled at active infection and followed longitudinally. Repertoires were generated with immunoSEQ multiplex PCR, while TCRdb's copy carries only in-frame clones and drops some. In the table there are some 170,000 clones, approximately 88% of which are singletons. The origin of this receptor is a woman in her 40s with COVID-19, enrolled during active disease. Source material: peripheral blood.

CDR3 in DNA: TGTGCCAGCAGCCAAGATACGGGACACCCAAGGGGAAACACCATATATTTT. Protein product: CASSQDTGHPRGNTIYF. The chain carries TRBV3-1 (or the pseudogene TRBV3-2) and TRBJ1-3; perhaps TRBD1 as D (6 bases). Germline lookup yields CDR1 LGHDT and CDR2 YNNKEL (reference sequence). The CDR3 covers 17 residues. V dropped 0 bases and J dropped 4 bases, with 16 bases sitting between them.